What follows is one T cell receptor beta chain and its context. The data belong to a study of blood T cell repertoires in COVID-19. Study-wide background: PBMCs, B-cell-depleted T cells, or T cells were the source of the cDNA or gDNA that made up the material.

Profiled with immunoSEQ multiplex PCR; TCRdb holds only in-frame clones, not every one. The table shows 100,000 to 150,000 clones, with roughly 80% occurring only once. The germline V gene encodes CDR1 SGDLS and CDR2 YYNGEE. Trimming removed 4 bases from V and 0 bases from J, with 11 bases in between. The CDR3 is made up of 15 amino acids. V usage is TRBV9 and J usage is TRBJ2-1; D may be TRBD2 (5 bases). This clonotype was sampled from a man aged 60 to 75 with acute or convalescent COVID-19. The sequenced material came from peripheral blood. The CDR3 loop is CASSSGLTSYNEQFF. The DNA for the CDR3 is TGTGCCAGCAGCTCCGGACTGACCTCCTACAATGAGCAGTTCTTC.